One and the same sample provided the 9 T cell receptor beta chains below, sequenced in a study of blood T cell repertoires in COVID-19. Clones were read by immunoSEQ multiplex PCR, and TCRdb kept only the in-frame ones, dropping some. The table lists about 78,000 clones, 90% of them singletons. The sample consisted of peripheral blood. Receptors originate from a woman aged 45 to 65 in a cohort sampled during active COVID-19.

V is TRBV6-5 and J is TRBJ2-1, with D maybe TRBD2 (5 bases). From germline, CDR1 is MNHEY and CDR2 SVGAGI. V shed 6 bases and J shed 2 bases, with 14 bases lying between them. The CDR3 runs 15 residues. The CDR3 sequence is CASSRGLGPYNEQFF. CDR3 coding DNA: TGTGCCAGCAGCCGAGGGCTAGGGCCCTACAATGAGCAGTTCTTC.

This CDR3 reads CASSSSTQGAANEKLFF. The CDR3, as DNA: TGTGCCAGCAGTTCATCAACTCAGGGGGCAGCTAATGAAAAACTGTTTTTT. V is TRBV28 and J is TRBJ1-4; 8 bases map to TRBD1. The CDR3 length is 17 residues. Germline values: CDR1 MDHEN, CDR2 SYDVKM. Trimming removed 4 bases from V and 3 bases from J; junction bases left unmatched: 10.

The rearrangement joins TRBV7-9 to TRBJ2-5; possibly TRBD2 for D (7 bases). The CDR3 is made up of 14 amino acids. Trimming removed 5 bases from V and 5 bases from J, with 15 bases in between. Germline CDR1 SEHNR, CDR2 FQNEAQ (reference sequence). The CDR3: CASSHGGPWETQYF. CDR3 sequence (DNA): TGTGCCAGCAGCCACGGGGGGCCGTGGGAGACCCAGTACTTC.

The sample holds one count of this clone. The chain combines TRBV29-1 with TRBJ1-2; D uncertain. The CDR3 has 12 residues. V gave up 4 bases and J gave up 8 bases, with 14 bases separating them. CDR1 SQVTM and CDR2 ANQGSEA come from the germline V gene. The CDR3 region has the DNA TGCAGCGTTGTACCCGTCGAGAGCGGCTACACCTTC. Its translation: CSVVPVESGYTF.

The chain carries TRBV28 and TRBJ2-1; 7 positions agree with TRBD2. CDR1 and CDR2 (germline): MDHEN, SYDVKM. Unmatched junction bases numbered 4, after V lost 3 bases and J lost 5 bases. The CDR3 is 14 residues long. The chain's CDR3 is CASSFPGLHNEQFF. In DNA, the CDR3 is TGTGCCAGCAGTTTCCCGGGACTACACAATGAGCAGTTCTTC.

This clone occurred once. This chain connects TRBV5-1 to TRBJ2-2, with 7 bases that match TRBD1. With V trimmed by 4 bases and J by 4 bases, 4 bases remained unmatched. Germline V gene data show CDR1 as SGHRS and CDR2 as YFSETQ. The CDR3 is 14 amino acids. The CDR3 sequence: CASSPGQVTGELFF. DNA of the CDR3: TGCGCCAGCAGCCCCGGACAGGTCACCGGGGAGCTGTTTTTT.

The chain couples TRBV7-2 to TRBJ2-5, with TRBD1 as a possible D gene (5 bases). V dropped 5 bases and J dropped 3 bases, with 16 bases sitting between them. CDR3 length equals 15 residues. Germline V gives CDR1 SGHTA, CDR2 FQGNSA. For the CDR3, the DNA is TGTGCCAGCAGCAAAGGCATTGGACAAAAAGAGACCCAGTACTTC. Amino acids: CASSKGIGQKETQYF.

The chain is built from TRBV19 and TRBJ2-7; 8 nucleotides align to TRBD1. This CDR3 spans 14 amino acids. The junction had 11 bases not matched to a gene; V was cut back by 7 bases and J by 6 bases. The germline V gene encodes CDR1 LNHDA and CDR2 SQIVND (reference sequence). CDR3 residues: CASTLTGEGGEQYF. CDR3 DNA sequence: TGTGCCAGTACCCTGACAGGGGAAGGGGGCGAGCAGTACTTC.

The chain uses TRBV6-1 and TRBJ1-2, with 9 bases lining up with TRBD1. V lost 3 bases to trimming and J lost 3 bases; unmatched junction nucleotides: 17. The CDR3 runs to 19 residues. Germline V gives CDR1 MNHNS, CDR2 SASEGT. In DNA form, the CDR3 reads TGTGCCAGCAGTGACCCGGGGTCCCATGGGACAGGGACTTACTATGGCTACACCTTC. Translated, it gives CASSDPGSHGTGTYYGYTF.